What follows are 26 T cell receptor beta chains derived from one specimen sequenced in a study of T-cell memory formation after mild COVID-19. TCRdb passed the 5' RACE reads through MiXCR, listing each CDR3 protein once. The sample carries 350,000 to 450,000 distinct CDR3 sequences, around an eighth recorded once. The source material was PBMCs or a T cell subset sorted from them (not recorded which). The source of these receptors is a man aged 18 to 35 who had mild COVID-19 (a few samples of this study predate the infection). Cell type and time point are not known.

This chain uses TRBV28 with TRBJ2-2; 12 nucleotides agree with TRBD2. This CDR3 is 16 amino acids long. Losses at the gene ends were 6 bases for V and 5 bases for J; bases not matched to a gene: 7. Per germline, CDR1 MDHEN and CDR2 SYDVKM. CDR3 in amino acids: CASRASGGAVTGELFF. DNA for the CDR3: TGTGCCAGCAGAGCTAGCGGGGGGGCCGTAACCGGGGAGCTGTTTTTT.

The chain uses TRBV5-4 and TRBJ2-2; TRBD2 is a possible D gene (6 bases). CDR1 and CDR2 from the germline V gene are SGHNT and YYREEE (reference sequence). Trimming stripped 1 base from V and 3 bases from J, with 10 bases between. The CDR3 has 15 amino acids. The chain's CDR3 is CASSLSTSYTGELFF. DNA of the CDR3: TGTGCCAGCAGCTTGTCGACTAGTTACACCGGGGAGCTGTTTTTT. The full variable domain, rest sourced from reference TRBV5-4 and TRBJ2-2, is ETGVTQSPTHLIKTRGQQVTLRCSSQSGHNTVSWYQQALGQGPQFIFQYYREEENGRGNFPPRFSGLQFPNYSSELNVNALELDDSALYLCASSLSTSYTGELFFGEGSRLTVL.

J is TRBJ2-3 and V is TRBV7-9; a possible D gene is TRBD1 (6 bases). V dropped 0 bases and J dropped 11 bases, with 24 bases sitting between them. The CDR3 totals 17 residues. Per the germline V gene, CDR1 is SEHNR and CDR2 is FQNEAQ (reference sequence). Here the CDR3 reads CASSLALGGLDPVQQYF. CDR3 DNA: TGTGCCAGCAGCTTAGCGCTTGGGGGCCTGGACCCAGTGCAGCAGTATTTT.

This clonotype turned up a few times. The chain carries TRBV29-1 and TRBJ2-1, with 10 nucleotides matching TRBD1. Germline lookup yields CDR1 SQVTM and CDR2 ANQGSEA. CDR3 size: 16 residues. With 7 bases clipped from V and 2 bases from J, the junction kept 11 bases outside the gene matches. The CDR3 coding sequence is TGCAGCGCCCGAGGGGAGACAGGGGGCGCCTACAATGAGCAGTTCTTC. This codes for CSARGETGGAYNEQFF.

The rearrangement uses TRBV24-1 and TRBJ2-5, with 8 bases lining up with TRBD1. The CDR3 sequence is 15 residues long. Germline V gene data show CDR1 as KGHDR and CDR2 as SFDVKD. Trimming removed 3 bases from V and 3 bases from J; junction bases left unmatched: 5. CDR3: CATSDPLDREETQYF. DNA for the CDR3: TGTGCCACCAGTGATCCTCTGGACAGGGAAGAGACCCAGTACTTC.

The chain employs TRBV28 and TRBJ1-5, with TRBD1 as a possible D gene (6 bases). Looked up from germline, CDR1 is MDHEN and CDR2 is SYDVKM. Trimming removed 8 bases from V and 1 base from J, with 15 bases in between. The length of the CDR3 is 15 residues. This CDR3 is CASRTGIRSNQPQHF. In nucleotides, the CDR3 is TGTGCCAGCCGAACAGGGATACGAAGCAATCAGCCCCAGCATTTT.

This clonotype has just a few counts. The chain employs TRBV20-1 and TRBJ2-5, with D uncertain. V lost 2 bases and J 0 bases, leaving 10 bases between the germline ends. Germline loops: CDR1 DFQATT, CDR2 SNEGSKA (reference sequence). This CDR3 has 14 amino acids. In nucleotides, the CDR3 is TGCAGTGCTAGACGGGCCCCCCACCAAGAGACCCAGTACTTC. Its protein product is CSARRAPHQETQYF.

There are a few counts of this clonotype. The rearrangement uses TRBV4-1 and TRBJ2-5; possible D gene TRBD2, 5 bases. The CDR3 is 15 residues long. CDR1 is MGHRA and CDR2 is YSYEKL in the germline V gene. V was clipped by 3 bases and J by 7 bases, with 18 bases between them. The chain's CDR3 is CASSQGGLALWTQYF. CDR3 nucleotides: TGCGCCAGCAGCCAGGGTGGACTCGCTCTTTGGACCCAGTACTTC.

This clonotype was seen a handful of times. This sequence joins TRBV7-3 and TRBJ2-7, with 7 bases lining up with TRBD2. Germline loops: CDR1 SGHTA, CDR2 FQGTGA. The CDR3 totals 14 residues. Losses at the gene ends were 1 base for V and 2 bases for J; bases not matched to a gene: 2. Here the CDR3 reads CASSLMGGTYEQYF. CDR3 coding DNA: TGTGCCAGCAGCTTAATGGGGGGGACCTACGAGCAGTACTTC.

The CDR3, as DNA: TGCGCCAGCAGCTTGGAAGGGGCGTACGAAGCTGAAGCTTTCTTT. It encodes CASSLEGAYEAEAFF. V usage is TRBV5-1 and J usage is TRBJ1-1; weak D call: TRBD1 (5 bases). V was trimmed by 0 bases and J by 6 bases, leaving 15 bases between them. The CDR3 is 15 residues long. Germline values: CDR1 SGHRS, CDR2 YFSETQ.

This clonotype was observed a handful of times. This chain links TRBV7-3 with TRBJ2-1; a weak D match, TRBD2 (6 bases). V was clipped by 8 bases and J by 7 bases, with 15 bases between them. The CDR3 extends over 13 amino acids. CDR1 and CDR2 (germline): SGHTA, FQGTGA. The CDR3 is CASARGMDNEQFF. The CDR3 nucleotides read TGTGCCAGCGCCCGGGGGATGGATAATGAGCAGTTCTTC.

This clonotype has a handful of counts. The chain links TRBV11-2 to TRBJ1-1; 8 bases fit TRBD1. From germline, CDR1 is SGHAT and CDR2 FQNNGV. Losses at the gene ends were 5 bases for V and 5 bases for J; bases not matched to a gene: 7. CDR3 size: 14 residues. CDR3 in DNA: TGTGCCAGCAGCCAAAAAACAGGGGGAACTGAAGCTTTCTTT. Protein: CASSQKTGGTEAFF.

The J gene is TRBJ2-3, the V gene TRBV7-9; tentative D call: TRBD1 (6 bases). Trimming cost V 5 bases and J 2 bases, with 23 bases left between them. The CDR3 spans 18 residues. Germline CDR1 reads SEHNR; CDR2 reads FQNEAQ (reference sequence). Here the CDR3 DNA reads TGTGCCAGCAGCCCGTTACGAGGCCAGGGGAAAGACACAGATACGCAGTATTTT. Its protein is CASSPLRGQGKDTDTQYF.

This clonotype has more than one count but fewer than ten. J is TRBJ2-1 and V is TRBV19; D might be TRBD1 or TRBD2, each matching 5 bases. The ends were cut back, 7 bases at V and 0 bases at J, with 13 bases in the middle. The germline CDR1 and CDR2 sequences are LNHDA and SQIVND (reference sequence). This CDR3 is built from 15 residues. CDR3 region: CASKVGVGSYNEQFF. The CDR3 region has the DNA TGTGCCAGTAAGGTGGGGGTCGGCTCCTACAATGAGCAGTTCTTC.

This clonotype was counted ten times or more. This chain uses TRBV7-2 with TRBJ2-7; D is undetermined. V was clipped by 2 bases and J by 0 bases, with 5 bases between them. Per the germline V gene, CDR1 is SGHTA and CDR2 is FQGNSA. This CDR3 spans 13 amino acids. This chain's CDR3 is CASSLPSSYEQYF. CDR3 coding DNA: TGTGCCAGCAGCTTACCAAGCTCCTACGAGCAGTACTTC.

The CDR3 nucleotides are TGTGCCATCAGACTTAGCGGGGGGGCGTACACAGATACGCAGTATTTT. It yields the protein CAIRLSGGAYTDTQYF. The V call is TRBV10-3, the J call TRBJ2-3, with 11 bases lining up with TRBD2. CDR1 and CDR2 from the germline V gene are ENHRY and SYGVKD. With 6 bases clipped from V and 2 bases from J, the junction kept 7 bases outside the gene matches. This CDR3 spans 16 amino acids.

This clonotype was picked up many times. The chain links TRBV7-2 to TRBJ2-7; D is uncertain. The germline V gene has CDR1 SGHTA and CDR2 FQGNSA. The CDR3 extends over 14 amino acids. Trimming removed 5 bases at V and 3 bases at J, with 14 bases between. The CDR3 region is CASSAFPGYYEQYV. DNA of the CDR3: TGTGCCAGCAGCGCCTTTCCAGGCTACTACGAGCAGTACGTC.

This clonotype has only a few counts. This chain links TRBV5-1 with TRBJ2-3, with TRBD1 matching over 8 bases. Looked up from germline, CDR1 is SGHRS and CDR2 is YFSETQ. V lost 0 bases and J lost 3; bases outside the gene matches: 6. CDR3 length equals 16 residues. The CDR3 sequence: CASSLGDRPATDTQYF. Written as DNA, the CDR3 is TGCGCCAGCAGCTTGGGGGACAGGCCGGCGACAGATACGCAGTATTTT. Based on the CDR3 plus reference TRBV5-1 and TRBJ2-3, the full variable domain is KAGVTQTPRYLIKTRGQQVTLSCSPISGHRSVSWYQQTPGQGLQFLFEYFSETQRNKGNFPGRFSGRQFSNSRSEMNVSTLELGDSALYLCASSLGDRPATDTQYFGPGTRLTVL.

This sequence joins TRBV7-9 and TRBJ2-7; D not certain. In germline, CDR1 is SEHNR, CDR2 FQNEAQ (reference sequence). V was cut by 1 base and J by 7 bases, with 8 bases left in between. This CDR3 has 12 residues. The CDR3 reads CASSLEVGEQYV. The DNA of the CDR3 is TGTGCCAGCAGCTTAGAGGTGGGTGAGCAGTACGTC.

This clonotype has just a few counts. V gene TRBV5-1 combines with J gene TRBJ2-7; a weak D match, TRBD1 (5 bases). V lost 4 bases and J 2 bases, leaving 10 bases between the germline ends. CDR3 length: 13 amino acids. Germline V gene sequence: CDR1 SGHRS, CDR2 YFSETQ. The CDR3 bases are TGCGCCAGCAGCCCCTCGACAGCCTACGAGCAGTACTTC. The encoded protein is CASSPSTAYEQYF.

J is TRBJ2-1 and V is TRBV6-2 or TRBV6-3, with 9 bases fitting TRBD2. J gave up 12 bases and V 3 bases, and 12 bases lay outside the gene matches. Germline loops: CDR1 MNHEY, CDR2 SVGEGT. The CDR3 is 15 amino acids. CDR3 in DNA: TGTGCCAGCAGTTATGGCGGGGGGGCTGGCTTTTGGCAGTTCTTC. Encoded protein: CASSYGGGAGFWQFF.

V gene TRBV7-9 combines with J gene TRBJ1-1; 11 positions agree with TRBD1. The CDR3 contains 17 residues. Per germline, CDR1 SEHNR and CDR2 FQNEAQ (reference sequence). The trim removed 5 bases at V and 4 bases at J, leaving 12 bases unmatched. For the CDR3, the DNA is TGTGCCAGCAGCCCATCGCCGGGACAGGGGGGCTCCACTGAAGCTTTCTTT. Encoded protein: CASSPSPGQGGSTEAFF.

Only a few counts were recorded for this clonotype. Germline and junction disagree at one end, which may indicate a read error. This chain joins TRBV6-5 and TRBJ2-6; the D gene is possibly TRBD1 (5 bases). CDR1 MNHEY and CDR2 SVGAGI come from the germline V gene. CDR3 length: 16 amino acids. For the CDR3, the DNA is TGTGCCAGCAGTTACTCTTGGGTTTCTGGGGCCAACGCCCTGACTTTC. It codes for CASSYSWVSGANALTF.

This clonotype was counted a few times. The chain carries TRBV6-5 and TRBJ1-6, with TRBD1 matching over 7 bases. V lost 1 base to trimming and J lost 7 bases; unmatched junction nucleotides: 4. Germline V lookup: CDR1 MNHEY, CDR2 SVGAGI. This CDR3 is built from 15 residues. CDR3 coding DNA: TGTGCCAGCAGTTACTATCTGGGACAGAATTCACCCCTCCACTTT. Translating it yields CASSYYLGQNSPLHF.

Many counts were recorded for this clonotype. V and J are TRBV7-9 and TRBJ1-1; no definite D call. Germline V gene data show CDR1 as SEHNR and CDR2 as FQNEAQ (reference sequence). The CDR3 has 14 amino acids. The V end lost 2 bases, the J end lost 2 bases, and 9 bases lay between the germline ends. CDR3 sequence reads: CASSLSSANTEAFF. The CDR3, as DNA: TGTGCCAGCAGCTTATCGTCAGCTAACACTGAAGCTTTCTTT.

This clonotype came up a few times. The chain links TRBV20-1 to TRBJ1-4; TRBD1 agrees at 7 bases. CDR1 is DFQATT, CDR2 SNEGSKA, per germline (reference sequence). This CDR3 is built from 17 residues. With 5 bases clipped from V and 7 bases from J, the junction kept 19 bases outside the gene matches. The CDR3 is CSAVDRTGGVLGEKLFF. CDR3 DNA: TGCAGTGCTGTGGACCGGACAGGAGGGGTACTCGGTGAAAAACTGTTTTTT.